Sequencing of this T cell receptor beta chain was carried out in a study of T cell responses to AZD1222 COVID-19 vaccine. Study conclusions and caveats: Donors were largely white British and mainly female; clonal diversity was possibly underestimated. Recipients of two AZD1222 doses showed rising Spike-specific TCR breadth and depth. Baseline serology detected seropositivity in only a handful of AZD1222 recipients.

V lost 0 bases and J 3 bases, leaving 6 bases between the germline ends. The V gene's germline CDR1 is SQVTM and CDR2 ANQGSEA. There are 12 residues in the CDR3. Notes on this clone: Its antigen is currently unknown.

Assay used: immunoSEQ multiplex PCR; TCRdb lists only in-frame clones, some missing. The sample lists approximately 130,000 clones; roughly nine tenths were seen once. Sequenced here: peripheral blood, sampled on day 0 of AZD1222 vaccination. This TCR was recovered from an adult in good health. The V call is TRBV29-1, the J call TRBJ2-7, with D uncertain. CDR3 coding DNA: TGCAGCGTTGAAGAGTCAGGCTACGAGCAGTACTTC. It translates to CSVEESGYEQYF.